This T cell receptor beta chain derives from a study of human T cells and chemical hapten exposure. This clonotype occurred many times. TCRdb re-analysed the RACE reads in MiXCR, keeping a single row per CDR3 protein. This sample has fewer than 70,000 distinct CDR3 sequences; 9.5% to 12% occur once, and the top ten carry roughly 5%. The time point is: pre-sensitization, week 0. Described treatment: therapeutic diphenylcyclopropenone sensitization with weekly scalp DPC. The clonotype comes from a woman aged 50 to 65 with alopecia areata. Some clones in this sample may be carry-over from other donors' samples. The source material was whole blood, sampled in connection with sensitization to the hapten diphenylcyclopropenone (DPC).

CDR3 region: CASSPSAGQNSPLHF. Here the CDR3 DNA reads TGTGCCAGCTCACCTAGCGCCGGGCAGAATTCACCCCTCCACTTT. This chain joins TRBV18 and TRBJ1-6, with D unresolved. With 3 bases removed from V and 7 bases from J, the gap between germline ends came to 13 bases. CDR1 and CDR2 (germline): KGHSH, LQKENI. CDR3 length: 15 amino acids.